The entry below gives a single T cell receptor (beta chain) sequence along with its context. Its target is not known. The CDR3 has 13 amino acids. V was pared by 5 bases and J by 5 bases, with 5 bases of the junction left unmatched. Germline V CDR1 and CDR2: SGHTA, FQGNSA. The data stem from a study of OX40 agonist ivuxolimab in advanced cancers. About the study: Three patients, one with hepatocellular carcinoma and two with cutaneous melanoma, responded partially. Findings of the study overall: The mean number of expanded clones was higher in CD8+ T cells than in CD4+. CD4+ and CD8+ blood T cells expanded clonally by week 6 at 0.1 to 3.0 mg/kg. It was also the case that some nonresponders had low normalized T-cell clonal expansion.

Sequencing used immunoSEQ multiplex PCR; TCRdb keeps in-frame clones, though not all of them. Of 65,000 to 100,000 clones listed, around four fifths were seen once; the top ten hold 5.5% to 8.5%. This TCR was sampled from an adult with an advanced solid tumor such as melanoma, head and neck, liver or kidney cancer. This specimen was CD4+ or CD8+ T cells sorted from blood, taken in a trial of the OX40 agonist ivuxolimab. The chain uses TRBV7-2 and TRBJ2-5; 7 bases are a match to TRBD1. The CDR3 nucleotides are TGTGCCAGCAGCACCGGGACAGTGGAGACCCAGTACTTC. Its translation is CASSTGTVETQYF.